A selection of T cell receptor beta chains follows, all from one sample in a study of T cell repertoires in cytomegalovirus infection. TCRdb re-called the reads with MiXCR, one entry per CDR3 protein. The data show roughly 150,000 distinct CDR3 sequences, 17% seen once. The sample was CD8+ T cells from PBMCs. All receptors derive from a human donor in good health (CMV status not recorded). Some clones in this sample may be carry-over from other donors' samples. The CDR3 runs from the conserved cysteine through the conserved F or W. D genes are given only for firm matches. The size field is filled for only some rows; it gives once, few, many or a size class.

CASSPGLATYEQYF	TGTGCCAGCAGCCCGGGACTAGCGACCTACGAGCAGTACTTC	TRBD2	.	TRBV7-2	TRBJ2-7
CASSRQGRGEAFF	TGTGCCAGCAGTCGACAGGGTCGTGGTGAAGCTTTCTTT	TRBD1	few	TRBV27	TRBJ1-1
CASSMMDGEAFF	TGTGCCAGCAGCATGATGGACGGGGAAGCTTTCTTT	.	.	TRBV7-2	TRBJ1-1
CASSESGSYENEQFF	TGTGCCAGCAGTGAATCGGGGAGTTATGAAAATGAGCAGTTCTTC	.	few	TRBV2	TRBJ2-1
CASREEGYEQYF	TGTGCCAGCAGGGAGGAGGGCTACGAGCAGTACTTC	.	few	TRBV28	TRBJ2-7
CASSGPSFSGAPITEAFF	TGTGCCAGCAGTGGTCCCTCATTCAGTGGCGCCCCGATCACTGAAGCTTTCTTT	.	.	TRBV25-1	TRBJ1-1
CASSLVGLAEVHEQFF	TGTGCCAGCAGCTTAGTGGGTCTAGCGGAGGTCCATGAGCAGTTCTTC	TRBD2	few	TRBV7-2	TRBJ2-1
CASSLHMQGKDGNEQFF	TGTGCCAGCAGCTTACACATGCAGGGGAAGGACGGCAATGAGCAGTTCTTC	.	few	TRBV7-9	TRBJ2-1
CASSSDRGGTDTQYF	TGTGCCAGCAGCTCCGACAGGGGGGGGACAGATACGCAGTATTTT	TRBD1	medium-sized	TRBV7-3	TRBJ2-3
CASSPWPGSGPQETQYF	TGTGCCAGCAGCCCCTGGCCGGGTAGCGGGCCTCAAGAGACCCAGTACTTC	TRBD2	many	TRBV7-9	TRBJ2-5
CASSPWTSSGMDTQYF	TGTGCCAGCTCACCATGGACTAGTTCGGGTATGGATACGCAGTATTTT	TRBD2	.	TRBV18	TRBJ2-3
CSVEDRVTEAFF	TGCAGCGTTGAGGACAGGGTCACTGAAGCTTTCTTT	TRBD1	.	TRBV29-1	TRBJ1-1
CASTFPSDRGTTGELFF	TGTGCCAGCACCTTTCCCTCGGACAGGGGAACCACCGGGGAGCTGTTTTTT	TRBD1	few	TRBV2	TRBJ2-2
CASRGVMDTEAFF	TGTGCCAGCCGAGGGGTGATGGACACTGAAGCTTTCTTT	.	.	TRBV6-2/TRBV6-3	TRBJ1-1
CSVYQGGAGQPQHF	TGCAGCGTATACCAGGGAGGCGCTGGTCAGCCCCAGCATTTT	.	.	TRBV29-1	TRBJ1-5
CASSLSGQVGYTF	TGTGCCAGCAGCTTATCTGGACAGGTTGGCTACACCTTC	TRBD1	.	TRBV11-2	TRBJ1-2
CASSLATGETQYF	TGTGCCAGCAGCTTAGCCACAGGCGAGACCCAGTACTTC	.	.	TRBV7-8	TRBJ2-5
CASSSSGRGETQYF	TGTGCCAGCAGTTCTAGCGGGAGAGGGGAGACCCAGTACTTC	TRBD2	.	TRBV12-3/TRBV12-4	TRBJ2-5
CSVETSGVAYEQYF	TGCAGCGTTGAGACGAGCGGGGTCGCCTACGAGCAGTACTTC	TRBD2	.	TRBV29-1	TRBJ2-7
CASSLRASSYEQYF	TGTGCCAGCAGTCTTCGGGCGAGCTCCTACGAGCAGTACTTC	.	few	TRBV6-2/TRBV6-3	TRBJ2-7
CASRMRGAYNEQFF	TGTGCTAGTAGGATGAGGGGAGCATACAATGAGCAGTTCTTC	.	few	TRBV19	TRBJ2-1
CASSVPGGTDQPQHF	TGTGCCAGCAGTGTCCCAGGGGGAACGGATCAGCCCCAGCATTTT	TRBD1	few	TRBV6-1	TRBJ1-5
CASSSEDRLGNTIYF	TGTGCCAGCAGTTCCGAGGACAGATTGGGAAACACCATATATTTT	.	.	TRBV6-2/TRBV6-3	TRBJ1-3
CASTGGGNTGELFF	TGCGCCAGCACCGGGGGGGGGAACACCGGGGAGCTGTTTTTT	TRBD2	.	TRBV10-2	TRBJ2-2
CATSTSLAGDNEQFF	TGTGCCACCTCAACTTCCTTAGCGGGGGACAATGAGCAGTTCTTC	TRBD2	few	TRBV15	TRBJ2-1
CASSYTATNYGYTF	TGTGCCAGCAGTTACACAGCTACTAACTATGGCTACACCTTC	.	.	TRBV6-2/TRBV6-3	TRBJ1-2
CASSLRLAVGELFF	TGTGCCAGCAGCCTCCGACTAGCGGTCGGGGAGCTGTTTTTT	TRBD2	.	TRBV6-5	TRBJ2-2
CASSYSIRDTQYF	TGTGCCAGCAGTTACTCGATCCGAGATACGCAGTATTTT	.	.	TRBV6-2/TRBV6-3	TRBJ2-3
CAIRENLAGGRDEQFF	TGTGCCATCAGGGAAAACCTAGCGGGAGGGAGGGATGAGCAGTTCTTC	TRBD2	.	TRBV10-3	TRBJ2-1
CASSLAAVQGRNSPLHF	TGTGCCAGCAGCTTAGCGGCGGTGCAGGGCCGGAATTCACCCCTCCACTTT	.	few	TRBV7-6	TRBJ1-6
CASSYDGQGYEQYF	TGTGCCAGCAGTTATGACGGACAGGGGTACGAGCAGTACTTC	TRBD1	.	TRBV6-5	TRBJ2-7
CASSVYDQGSYNEQFF	TGTGCCAGCAGCGTGTATGACCAAGGCTCCTACAATGAGCAGTTCTTC	.	.	TRBV9	TRBJ2-1
CASSFRPSGGSTDTQYF	TGTGCCAGCAGCTTCCGACCTAGCGGGGGAAGCACAGATACGCAGTATTTT	TRBD2	.	TRBV7-2	TRBJ2-3
CASSFDGIVGYNEQFF	TGTGCCAGCAGTTTTGACGGGATAGTTGGTTACAATGAGCAGTTCTTC	.	few	TRBV28	TRBJ2-1
CASSSGQGSRLSNQPQHF	TGTGCCAGCAGTTCTGGACAGGGAAGTAGATTAAGCAATCAGCCCCAGCATTTT	TRBD1	.	TRBV28	TRBJ1-5
CASSLATGGNGNTIYF	TGTGCCAGCAGCTTAGCTACAGGGGGCAATGGAAACACCATATATTTT	TRBD1	.	TRBV7-2	TRBJ1-3